This passage covers 8 T cell receptor beta chains from one sample sequenced in a study of immune evolution from preneoplasia to lung adenocarcinoma. The assay was immunoSEQ multiplex PCR, and TCRdb's table has in-frame clones only and misses some. Among 27,000 or so clones listed, roughly 70% were seen once. Sequencing was performed on FFPE invasive lung adenocarcinoma tissue. The source is a person in their sixties with invasive lung adenocarcinoma. Some clones in this sample may be carry-over from other donors' samples.

The J gene is TRBJ1-1, the V gene TRBV15; D remains unclear. The V and J ends lost 1 base and 0 bases respectively, with 6 bases between them. CDR3 size: 14 residues. Looked up from germline, CDR1 is LNHNV and CDR2 is YYDKDF (reference sequence). As DNA, the CDR3 is TGTGCCACCAGCAGAGGTGGAGTGAACACTGAAGCTTTCTTT. Amino acids: CATSRGGVNTEAFF.

The rearrangement links TRBV27 to TRBJ2-1; TRBD1 is a possible D gene (6 bases). From germline, CDR1 is MNHEY and CDR2 SMNVEV (reference sequence). V lost 5 bases and J lost 8, with 19 bases in between. The CDR3 covers 15 residues. The DNA for the CDR3 is TGTGCCAGCAGTCACAGGGTATTCTACATCGATGAGCAGTTCTTC. The encoded protein is CASSHRVFYIDEQFF.

This rearrangement joins TRBV7-3 to TRBJ2-3; D is ambiguous. Germline V lookup: CDR1 SGHTA, CDR2 FQGTGA. The V end was cut by 3 bases, the J end by 5 bases, with 15 bases between. The CDR3 is 15 amino acids. This CDR3 is CASSLDLDRLDTQYF. The CDR3 bases are TGTGCCAGCAGCTTGGACCTAGATCGGTTAGATACGCAGTATTTT.

This clone was seen only a few times. V is TRBV5-1 and J is TRBJ2-3; weak D call: TRBD1 (6 bases). This CDR3 region has 15 residues. In germline, CDR1 is SGHRS, CDR2 YFSETQ. Trimming removed 4 bases from V and 0 bases from J, with 12 bases in between. The CDR3 nucleotides are TGCGCCAGCAGCGACGGGACACGGAGCACAGATACGCAGTATTTT. It yields the protein CASSDGTRSTDTQYF.

V usage is TRBV27 and J usage is TRBJ2-7, with D perhaps given as TRBD1 or TRBD2 (5 bases each). This CDR3 spans 16 amino acids. Germline CDR1 and CDR2: MNHEY and SMNVEV (reference sequence). The V end was cut by 6 bases, the J end by 0 bases, with 18 bases between. The CDR3 reads CASSRNRDVSSYEQYF. The CDR3 DNA sequence: TGTGCCAGCAGCCGGAACCGGGACGTAAGCTCCTACGAGCAGTACTTC.

This sequence joins TRBV28 and TRBJ2-6, with D possibly matching TRBD1 (6 bases). Germline CDR1 is MDHEN and CDR2 is SYDVKM. CDR3 length equals 14 residues. V lost 9 bases and J 3 bases, leaving 12 bases between the germline ends. The DNA of the CDR3 is TGTGCCAGTCGACAGGCGGGTGGGGCCAACGTCCTGACTTTC. Protein: CASRQAGGANVLTF.

The rearrangement links TRBV19 to TRBJ1-4, with no clear D. Trimming took 3 bases from V and 8 from J, leaving 7 bases between them. The germline V gene has CDR1 LNHDA and CDR2 SQIVND (reference sequence). This CDR3 spans 12 amino acids. The CDR3 coding sequence is TGTGCCAGTAGTATTGCGGGGGAAAAACTGTTTTTT. Its translation is CASSIAGEKLFF.

This clone turned up a few times. The chain uses TRBV5-1 and TRBJ2-1, with 9 positions matching TRBD1. In germline, CDR1 is SGHRS, CDR2 YFSETQ. There are 13 residues in the CDR3. The trim removed 6 bases at V and 6 bases at J, leaving 4 bases unmatched. The CDR3 sequence is CASNPTGGNEQFF. CDR3 in DNA: TGCGCCAGCAACCCGACAGGGGGCAATGAGCAGTTCTTC.